Below are 31 T cell receptor beta chains sequenced from a single sample in a study of blood T cells in healthy people across ages. Then a second PCR, running roughly 6 to 11 cycles, was carried out with a sample-barcoded 5' primer and a J-beta primer mix. TCRdb re-derived calls from the 5' RACE reads in MiXCR, one entry per CDR3 protein. The table lists about 1.7 million distinct CDR3 sequences, about 30% of them singletons. The specimen was blood. These receptors came from a woman in her twenties or thirties in good health.

This sequence joins TRBV29-1 and TRBJ1-2; 8 bases fit TRBD1. Trimming removed 4 bases from V and 6 bases from J; junction bases left unmatched: 16. The CDR3 length is 16 residues. Germline V lookup: CDR1 SQVTM, CDR2 ANQGSEA. CDR3 DNA: TGCAGCGTTGTTATTTTATCAGGGGGCGTCGGGAATGGCTACACCTTC. This codes for CSVVILSGGVGNGYTF.

The chain has TRBV4-1 and TRBJ1-5; tentatively, D is TRBD1 (5 bases). CDR1 is MGHRA, CDR2 YSYEKL, per germline. V was clipped by 2 bases and J by 6 bases, with 8 bases between them. This CDR3 has 13 residues. CDR3 protein: CASSQRGFQPQHF. The CDR3, as DNA: TGCGCCAGCAGCCAAAGGGGATTTCAGCCCCAGCATTTT.

V usage is TRBV7-9 and J usage is TRBJ2-2; D may match TRBD1 or TRBD2 (5 bases each). With 7 bases removed from V and 6 bases from J, the gap between germline ends came to 9 bases. Germline assignment: CDR1 SEHNR and CDR2 FQNEAQ (reference sequence). This CDR3 is 12 amino acids long. The CDR3 loop is CASKGPAGELFF. CDR3 coding DNA: TGTGCCAGCAAGGGACCTGCCGGGGAGCTGTTTTTT.

This clonotype was seen many times. The chain uses TRBV9 and TRBJ2-7, with TRBD1 identical over 11 bases. V lost 4 bases, J lost 5 bases, and 8 bases stayed unmatched. This CDR3 has 15 amino acids. Germline assignment: CDR1 SGDLS and CDR2 YYNGEE. In DNA, the CDR3 is TGTGCCAGCAGCAACAGGGACAGGGGGTATAACGAGCAGTACTTC. This encodes CASSNRDRGYNEQYF.

The gene calls are TRBV29-1 and TRBJ2-3; D not certain. The CDR3 length is 14 residues. Germline CDR1 SQVTM, CDR2 ANQGSEA. V was cut by 4 bases and J by 2 bases, with 13 bases left in between. In DNA, the CDR3 is TGCAGCGTTGGGGGTCACCCCAACACAGATACGCAGTATTTT. Its translation is CSVGGHPNTDTQYF.

This clonotype was seen more than once but under ten times. V gene TRBV5-1 combines with J gene TRBJ1-4; maybe TRBD1 (5 bases). This CDR3 region has 15 residues. CDR1 SGHRS and CDR2 YFSETQ come from the germline V gene. V shed 4 bases and J shed 6 bases, with 16 bases lying between them. CDR3 DNA: TGCGCCAGCAGCCGTCCCGGGACGGACGATGAAAAACTGTTTTTT. Residues: CASSRPGTDDEKLFF.

The V call is TRBV6-1, the J call TRBJ2-4; TRBD2 matches 14 bases. The CDR3 spans 16 residues. V shed 7 bases and J 13 bases; nucleotides not matched to a gene: 15. Germline V gives CDR1 MNHNS, CDR2 SASEGT. CDR3 sequence (DNA): TGTGCCAGCAAGTCCCCAGGACTAGCGGGGGGTACTCAGCAGTACTTC. Translated, it gives CASKSPGLAGGTQQYF.

About this clonotype: The germline gene is not matched at one end of the junction; a read error may be the cause. The rearrangement links TRBV6-6 to TRBJ2-3; TRBD2 might be the D (5 bases). CDR1 and CDR2 from the germline V gene are MNHNY and SVGAGI (reference sequence). The CDR3 contains 14 residues. CDR3: CASRTATTSDMQYF. In DNA form, the CDR3 reads TGTGCCAGCAGAACCGCGACTACTTCGGATATGCAGTATTTT.

This clonotype turned up a few times. The chain combines TRBV7-2 with TRBJ2-1; TRBD2 is a possible D gene (6 bases). Trimming shortened V by 4 bases and J by 4 bases, and 14 bases separated the two germline ends. The CDR3 sequence is 15 residues long. Looked up from germline, CDR1 is SGHTA and CDR2 is FQGNSA. The CDR3 coding sequence is TGTGCCAGCAGCTCACCCCCGGCGGGGTACAATGAGCAGTTCTTC. Encoded protein: CASSSPPAGYNEQFF. The whole variable domain, remainder taken from reference TRBV7-2 and TRBJ2-1, is GAGVSQSPSNKVTEKGKDVELRCDPISGHTALYWYRQSLGQGLEFLIYFQGNSAPDKSGLPSDRFSAERTGGSVSTLTIQRTQQEDSAVYLCASSSPPAGYNEQFFGPGTRLTVL.

The V and J genes are TRBV18 and TRBJ1-3; possible D gene TRBD1, 5 bases. This CDR3 comprises 13 residues. Trimming left V 2 bases short and J 4 bases short, with 6 bases between. Germline V CDR1 and CDR2: KGHSH, LQKENI. The CDR3 here is CASSPDRGNTIYF. The CDR3 DNA follows: TGTGCCAGCTCACCAGACAGAGGAAACACCATATATTTT.

J is TRBJ1-5 and V is TRBV2; D gene unclear. V was shortened by 1 base and J by 7 bases, with 8 bases between the two germline ends. From germline, CDR1 is SNHLY and CDR2 FYNNEI. The CDR3 length is 13 residues. The CDR3 DNA follows: TGTGCCAGCAGTGAAGAGGTACCGCAGCCCCAGCATTTT. It encodes CASSEEVPQPQHF.

This clonotype has only one observation. The chain uses TRBV5-1 and TRBJ2-5; D uncertain. Germline CDR1 is SGHRS and CDR2 is YFSETQ. V lost 4 bases to trimming and J lost 5 bases, with 15 bases between them. The CDR3 runs 14 residues. The CDR3 region has the DNA TGCGCCAGCAGCACCGCCCGAATTCATGAGACCCAGTACTTC. This codes for CASSTARIHETQYF.

This chain uses TRBV7-9 with TRBJ2-7, with D maybe TRBD2 (6 bases). Germline loops: CDR1 SEHNR, CDR2 FQNEAQ (reference sequence). The CDR3 length is 17 residues. V lost 1 base and J lost 3, with 19 bases in between. The CDR3 DNA is TGTGCCAGCAGCTTAGTCAGTAATCGGGACGGGGGCTACGAGCAGTACTTC. It specifies CASSLVSNRDGGYEQYF.

This clonotype was detected once. This chain joins TRBV6-6 and TRBJ2-7, with D uncertain. Germline V gives CDR1 MNHNY, CDR2 SVGAGI (reference sequence). This CDR3 is built from 13 residues. V was shortened by 2 bases and J by 9 bases, with 14 bases between the two germline ends. For the CDR3, the DNA is TGTGCCAGCAGTTACCCCCCGTTGGCGATGCAGTACTTC. This encodes CASSYPPLAMQYF.

The chain joins TRBV28 to TRBJ1-6; D unresolved. Germline V gene sequence: CDR1 MDHEN, CDR2 SYDVKM. V lost 6 bases and J 5 bases, leaving 14 bases between the germline ends. The CDR3 contains 15 residues. CDR3 amino acids: CASRASGPHNSPLHF. The DNA for the CDR3 is TGTGCCAGCAGGGCATCCGGCCCACATAATTCACCCCTCCACTTT.

There are many counts of this clonotype. The V call is TRBV11-2, the J call TRBJ2-7; TRBD1 agrees at 8 bases. The CDR3 totals 19 residues. The junction had 24 bases not matched to a gene; V was cut back by 8 bases and J by 3 bases. Germline values: CDR1 SGHAT, CDR2 FQNNGV. The CDR3 sequence: CASQIRRDRFTFLNYEQYF. The CDR3 coding sequence is TGTGCCAGCCAAATACGACGGGACAGGTTCACCTTTTTGAACTACGAGCAGTACTTC.

This chain uses TRBV4-1 with TRBJ2-7, with 8 bases aligning to TRBD1. The V gene's germline CDR1 is MGHRA and CDR2 YSYEKL. V dropped 0 bases and J dropped 6; count of bases not matched to a gene: 4. The CDR3 is 14 amino acids. CDR3 nucleotides: TGCGCCAGCAGCCAAGACACAGGGGGGTCCGAGCAGTACTTC. Translating gives CASSQDTGGSEQYF.

This clonotype was observed a handful of times. This chain uses TRBV6-5 with TRBJ2-7; no firm D call. Germline-derived CDR1 and CDR2 are MNHEY and SVGAGI. This CDR3 region has 15 residues. Deletions cut 5 bases from V and 2 bases from J, with 16 bases between. CDR3 sequence: CASSDARPLAYEQYF. For the CDR3, the DNA is TGTGCCAGCAGTGACGCCCGGCCACTTGCCTACGAGCAGTACTTC.

To note about this clonotype: A clone one base away is much larger, so this may be a read error. The rearrangement joins TRBV6-5 to TRBJ1-4, with TRBD1 as a possible D gene (5 bases). The CDR3 sequence is 14 residues long. Germline V gene data show CDR1 as MNHEY and CDR2 as SVGAGI. V was cut by 2 bases and J by 6 bases, with 10 bases left in between. CDR3 loop: CASSYPLGDEKLFF. The CDR3 DNA sequence: TGTGCCAGCAGTTACCCGTTAGGGGATGAAAAACTGTTTTTT.

This clonotype turned up a few times. It may be a read error: a sequence one base away is much more abundant. The rearrangement joins TRBV2 to TRBJ2-3; D is unclear. Germline V gene data show CDR1 as SNHLY and CDR2 as FYNNEI. CDR3 length: 12 amino acids. With 6 bases removed from V and 4 bases from J, the gap between germline ends came to 8 bases. The CDR3 spells CASRDDADTQYF. The CDR3 bases are TGTGCCAGCAGGGACGATGCAGATACGCAGTATTTT. The full variable domain, with the rest looked up from reference TRBV2 and TRBJ2-3, is EPEVTQTPSHQVTQMGQEVILRCVPISNHLYFYWYRQILGQKVEFLVSFYNNEISEKSEIFDDQFSVERPDGSNFTLKIRSTKLEDSAMYFCASRDDADTQYFGPGTRLTVL.

The J gene is TRBJ2-1, the V gene TRBV29-1; the match to TRBD2 covers 9 bases. With V trimmed by 3 bases and J by 5 bases, 5 bases remained unmatched. Germline V gene sequence: CDR1 SQVTM, CDR2 ANQGSEA. This CDR3 spans 14 amino acids. In DNA form, the CDR3 reads TGCAGCGTTGATGGGCTAGCGGGGAACAATGAGCAGTTCTTC. Translating it yields CSVDGLAGNNEQFF.

Ten or more counts support this clonotype. The chain has TRBV27 and TRBJ2-1; 13 bases match TRBD2. CDR1 MNHEY and CDR2 SMNVEV come from the germline V gene (reference sequence). The CDR3 sequence is 17 residues long. Losses at the gene ends were 3 bases for V and 6 bases for J; bases not matched to a gene: 8. The CDR3 coding sequence is TGTGCCAGCAGTTTCCCCACTAGCGGGGGGGGGCCCAATGAGCAGTTCTTC. It codes for CASSFPTSGGGPNEQFF.

This sequence joins TRBV7-2 and TRBJ2-1; either TRBD1 or TRBD2 may supply D (5 bases each). Germline V lookup: CDR1 SGHTA, CDR2 FQGNSA. V lost 5 bases, J lost 0 bases, and 14 bases lay in between. CDR3 length: 16 amino acids. The CDR3 region is CASSRTGRSSYNEQFF. CDR3 DNA sequence: TGTGCCAGCAGCCGAACGGGGCGGAGCTCCTACAATGAGCAGTTCTTC.

This sequence joins TRBV5-6 and TRBJ1-2; TRBD1 matches 7 bases. Unmatched junction bases numbered 6, after V lost 4 bases and J lost 0 bases. CDR3 length: 15 residues. Germline V gives CDR1 SGHDT, CDR2 YYEEEE. In DNA form, the CDR3 reads TGTGCCAGCAGCGAAAACAGGGGACCTAACTATGGCTACACCTTC. Residues: CASSENRGPNYGYTF.

Note on this clonotype: Since no conserved phenylalanine or tryptophan closes the CDR3, a read error is the likely cause. V is TRBV5-1 and J is TRBJ2-7; D is perhaps TRBD1 (6 bases). The ends were cut back, 10 bases at V and 6 bases at J, with 11 bases in the middle. Per the germline V gene, CDR1 is SGHRS and CDR2 is YFSETQ. The CDR3 is 10 residues long. DNA for the CDR3: TGCGCCGGAAAGGGGGTCGAGCAGTACTTA. It translates to CAGKGVEQYL.

This clonotype was observed many times. The genes are TRBV4-3 and TRBJ2-1; TRBD1 aligns across 10 bases. The CDR3 covers 14 residues. Germline V gene sequence: CDR1 LGHNA, CDR2 YSLEER. With V trimmed by 4 bases and J by 6 bases, 3 bases remained unmatched. The CDR3 loop reads CASSLGQGINEQFF. The CDR3 DNA reads TGCGCCAGCAGCCTGGGACAGGGGATCAATGAGCAGTTCTTC.

This clonotype was observed many times. The rearrangement uses TRBV6-5 and TRBJ1-5, with 7 bases matching TRBD1. Per the germline V gene, CDR1 is MNHEY and CDR2 is SVGAGI. The CDR3 has 16 amino acids. The J segment lost 4 bases and the V segment lost 0 bases, leaving 6 bases of the junction unmatched. CDR3 in DNA: TGTGCCAGCAGTTACTCGGGTATACAGGGGAATCAGCCCCAGCATTTT. Its protein product is CASSYSGIQGNQPQHF.

This clonotype showed up just a few times. This chain uses TRBV7-2 with TRBJ2-1, with D perhaps TRBD2 (6 bases). The ends were cut back, 0 bases at V and 7 bases at J, with 13 bases in the middle. The CDR3 loop spans 15 amino acids. CDR1 is SGHTA and CDR2 is FQGNSA in the germline V gene. In DNA form, the CDR3 reads TGTGCCAGCAGCTTAGCGCCGACTAGAGGGAATGAGCAGTTCTTC. Translation: CASSLAPTRGNEQFF.

The rearrangement joins TRBV29-1 to TRBJ1-1; 7 bases fit TRBD1. Per germline, CDR1 SQVTM and CDR2 ANQGSEA. CDR3 length equals 14 residues. V was pared by 7 bases and J by 5 bases, with 13 bases of the junction left unmatched. The CDR3 is CSDTPRTGRTEAFF. DNA of the CDR3: TGCAGCGACACCCCTCGGACAGGAAGGACTGAAGCTTTCTTT.

CDR3 sequence: CSASETSRETQYF. The CDR3 bases are TGCAGTGCTAGTGAGACTTCCAGGGAGACCCAGTACTTC. The rearrangement links TRBV20-1 to TRBJ2-5; no firm D call. The CDR3 is 13 residues long. Germline lookup yields CDR1 DFQATT and CDR2 SNEGSKA (reference sequence). V lost 3 bases, J lost 5 bases, and 13 bases lay in between.

V gene TRBV29-1 combines with J gene TRBJ2-1; TRBD1 matches 9 bases. The CDR3 covers 16 residues. Germline loops: CDR1 SQVTM, CDR2 ANQGSEA. V was clipped by 7 bases and J by 5 bases; unmatched bases: 15. The CDR3 spells CSATMGGQGRHNEQFF. CDR3 coding DNA: TGCAGCGCTACGATGGGTGGACAGGGGAGGCACAATGAGCAGTTCTTC.